This T cell receptor (beta chain) was documented in a study of cytomegalovirus exposure and HLA in healthy donors. Regarding the study as a whole: HLA restriction was apparent for most CMV-associated TCR beta chains in a later analysis.

Comment on this clone: Its antigen is not identified.

Primers: 60 Vbeta forward and 13 Jbeta reverse. This table comes from immunoSEQ multiplex PCR, and its TCRdb copy is limited to in-frame clones, with some not included. The sample includes over 90,000 clones, around 70% of them seen just once. Germline lookup yields CDR1 MDHEN and CDR2 SYDVKM. CDR3 size: 14 residues. What was sequenced was PBMCs. The chain employs TRBV28 and TRBJ2-5; unclear D gene. Matching the DNA end better, TRBJ2-7 makes the J call doubtful. The clonotype originates from a woman aged 50 to 60 in good health and CMV-seropositive. CDR3 residues: CASSEDQIAYEQYF. For the CDR3, the DNA is TGTGCCAGCAGCGAGGATCAGATAGCCTACGAGCAGTACTTC.